This T cell receptor beta chain emerged from a study of Graves' ophthalmopathy and Graves' hyperthyroidism. This clonotype was recorded many times. TCR beta CDR3 regions were amplified from RNA transcripts. Amplification began with first-round RT-PCR using HTBI primers, then second-round multiplex PCR was performed. MiXCR, applied by TCRdb to the multiplex PCR reads, yields one record per CDR3 protein. Found here are roughly 480,000 distinct CDR3 sequences, about 15% of them singletons; the top ten hold roughly 9.8%. Per the germline V gene, CDR1 is MNHNS and CDR2 is SASEGT. The CDR3 has 17 residues. V was pared by 6 bases and J by 5 bases, with 18 bases of the junction left unmatched.

Sequenced input: blood. The chain has TRBV6-1 and TRBJ2-7, with TRBD1 identical over 8 bases. The source of this sequence is a woman aged 30 to 39 with Graves' ophthalmopathy. The CDR3 loop reads CASRGPYRGSTIDEQYF. In DNA form, the CDR3 reads TGTGCCAGCAGGGGTCCTTACAGGGGGTCTACAATAGACGAGCAGTACTTC.